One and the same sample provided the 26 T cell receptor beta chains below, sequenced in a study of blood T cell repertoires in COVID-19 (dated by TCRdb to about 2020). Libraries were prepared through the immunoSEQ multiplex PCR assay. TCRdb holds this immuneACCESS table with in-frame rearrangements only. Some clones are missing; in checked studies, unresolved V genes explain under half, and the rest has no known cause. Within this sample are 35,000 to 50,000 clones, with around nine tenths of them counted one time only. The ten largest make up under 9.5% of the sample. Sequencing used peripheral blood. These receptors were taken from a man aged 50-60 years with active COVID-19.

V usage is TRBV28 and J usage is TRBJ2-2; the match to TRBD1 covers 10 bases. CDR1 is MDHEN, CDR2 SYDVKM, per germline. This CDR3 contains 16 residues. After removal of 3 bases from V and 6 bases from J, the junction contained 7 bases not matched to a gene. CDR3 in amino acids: CASSLWDRGGAGELFF. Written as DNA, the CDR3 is TGTGCCAGCAGTTTGTGGGACAGGGGTGGTGCCGGGGAGCTGTTTTTT. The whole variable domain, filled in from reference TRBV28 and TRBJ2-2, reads DVKVTQSSRYLVKRTGEKVFLECVQDMDHENMFWYRQDPGLGLRLIYFSYDVKMKEKGDIPEGYSVSREKKERFSLILESASTNQTSMYLCASSLWDRGGAGELFFGEGSRLTVL.

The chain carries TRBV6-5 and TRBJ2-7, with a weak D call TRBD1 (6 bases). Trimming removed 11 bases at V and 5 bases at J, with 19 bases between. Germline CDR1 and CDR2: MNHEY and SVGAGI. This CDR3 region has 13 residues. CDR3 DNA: TGTGCCTCAGCTGGGGGCTCGCGGAACGAGCAGTACTTC. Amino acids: CASAGGSRNEQYF.

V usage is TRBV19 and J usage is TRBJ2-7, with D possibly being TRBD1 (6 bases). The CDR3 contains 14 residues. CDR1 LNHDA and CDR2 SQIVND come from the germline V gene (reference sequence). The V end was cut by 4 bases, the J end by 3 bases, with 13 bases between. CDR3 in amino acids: CASSTGTPLYEQYF. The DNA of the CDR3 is TGTGCCAGTAGTACCGGGACACCCCTCTACGAGCAGTACTTC.

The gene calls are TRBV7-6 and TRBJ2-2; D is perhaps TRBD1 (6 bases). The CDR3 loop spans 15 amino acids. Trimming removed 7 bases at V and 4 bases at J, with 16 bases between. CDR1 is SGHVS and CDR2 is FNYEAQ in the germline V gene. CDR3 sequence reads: CASTPGTPATGELFF. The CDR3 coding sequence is TGTGCCAGCACCCCCGGGACACCAGCCACCGGGGAGCTGTTTTTT.

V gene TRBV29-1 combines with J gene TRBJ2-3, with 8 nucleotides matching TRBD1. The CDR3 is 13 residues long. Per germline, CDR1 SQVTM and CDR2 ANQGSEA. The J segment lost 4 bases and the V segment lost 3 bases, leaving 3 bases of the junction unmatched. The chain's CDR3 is CSVDRGRSDTQYF. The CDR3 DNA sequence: TGCAGCGTTGACAGGGGGCGGTCAGATACGCAGTATTTT.

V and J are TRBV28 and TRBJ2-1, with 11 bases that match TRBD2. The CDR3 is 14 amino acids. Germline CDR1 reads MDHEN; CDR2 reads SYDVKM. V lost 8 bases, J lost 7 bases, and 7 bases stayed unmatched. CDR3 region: CASATSGTWNEQFF. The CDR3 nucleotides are TGTGCCAGCGCGACTAGCGGGACTTGGAATGAGCAGTTCTTC.

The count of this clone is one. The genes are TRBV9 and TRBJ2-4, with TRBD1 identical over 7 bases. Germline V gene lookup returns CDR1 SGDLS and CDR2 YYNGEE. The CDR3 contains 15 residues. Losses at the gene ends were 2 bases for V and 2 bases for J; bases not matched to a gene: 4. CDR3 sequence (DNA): TGTGCCAGCAGCGTTACAGGGGAGACCAAAAACATTCAGTACTTC. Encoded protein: CASSVTGETKNIQYF.

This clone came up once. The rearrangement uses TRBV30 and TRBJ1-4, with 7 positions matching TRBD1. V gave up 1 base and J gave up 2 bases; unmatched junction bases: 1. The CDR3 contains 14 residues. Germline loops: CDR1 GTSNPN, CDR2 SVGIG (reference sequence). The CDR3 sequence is CAWSEDRTNEKLFF. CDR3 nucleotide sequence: TGTGCCTGGAGTGAGGACAGGACTAATGAAAAACTGTTTTTT.

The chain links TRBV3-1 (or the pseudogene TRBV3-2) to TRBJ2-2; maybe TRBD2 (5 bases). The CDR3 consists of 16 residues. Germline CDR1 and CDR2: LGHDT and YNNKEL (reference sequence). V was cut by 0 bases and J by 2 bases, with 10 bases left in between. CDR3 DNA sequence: TGTGCCAGCAGCCAAGATCGGGATCCAAACACCGGGGAGCTGTTTTTT. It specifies CASSQDRDPNTGELFF.

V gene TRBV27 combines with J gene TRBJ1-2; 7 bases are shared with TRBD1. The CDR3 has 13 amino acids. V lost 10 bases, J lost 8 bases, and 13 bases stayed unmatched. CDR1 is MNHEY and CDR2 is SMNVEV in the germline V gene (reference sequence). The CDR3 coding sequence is TGTGCCACCGCAGGAACAGGGGTCGTCGGCTACACCTTC. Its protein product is CATAGTGVVGYTF.

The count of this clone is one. Here the CDR3 DNA reads TGTGCCAGCAGCCCACGCGGGGGGGAGCTGTTTTTT. This codes for CASSPRGGELFF. This chain uses TRBV9 with TRBJ2-2; D is perhaps TRBD2 (5 bases). Deletions cut 4 bases from V and 8 bases from J, with 9 bases between. Germline-derived CDR1 and CDR2 are SGDLS and YYNGEE. CDR3 length: 12 residues.

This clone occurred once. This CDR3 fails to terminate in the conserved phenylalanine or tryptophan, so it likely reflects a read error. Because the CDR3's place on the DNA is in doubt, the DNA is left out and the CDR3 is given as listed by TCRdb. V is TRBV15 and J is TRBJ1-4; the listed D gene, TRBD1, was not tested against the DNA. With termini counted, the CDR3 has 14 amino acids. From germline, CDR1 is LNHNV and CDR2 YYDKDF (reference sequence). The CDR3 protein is CATSRGYRDLGYSI.

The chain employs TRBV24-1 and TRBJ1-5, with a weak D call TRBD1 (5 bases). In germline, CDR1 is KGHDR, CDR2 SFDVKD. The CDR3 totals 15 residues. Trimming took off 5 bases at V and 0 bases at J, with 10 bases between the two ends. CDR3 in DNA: TGTGCCACCAGTGGGGGGGGGTATAGCAATCAGCCCCAGCATTTT. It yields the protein CATSGGGYSNQPQHF.

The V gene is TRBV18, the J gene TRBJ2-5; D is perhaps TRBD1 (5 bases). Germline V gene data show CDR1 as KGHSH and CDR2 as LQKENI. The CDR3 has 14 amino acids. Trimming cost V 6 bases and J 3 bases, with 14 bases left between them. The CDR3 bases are TGTGCCAGCTCTCCGACAGACACAAAAGAGACCCAGTACTTC. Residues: CASSPTDTKETQYF.

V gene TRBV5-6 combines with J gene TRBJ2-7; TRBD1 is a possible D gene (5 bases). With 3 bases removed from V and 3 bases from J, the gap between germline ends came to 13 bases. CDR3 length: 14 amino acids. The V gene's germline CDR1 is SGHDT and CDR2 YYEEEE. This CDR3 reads CASSSQDTDYEQYF. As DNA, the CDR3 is TGTGCCAGCAGCTCTCAGGACACGGACTACGAGCAGTACTTC.

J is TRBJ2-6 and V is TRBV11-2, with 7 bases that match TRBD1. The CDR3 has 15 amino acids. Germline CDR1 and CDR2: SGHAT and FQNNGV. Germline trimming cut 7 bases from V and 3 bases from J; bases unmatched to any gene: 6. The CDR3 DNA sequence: TGTGCCAGCACCAAGGACAGGTTTGGGGCCAACGTCCTGACTTTC. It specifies CASTKDRFGANVLTF.

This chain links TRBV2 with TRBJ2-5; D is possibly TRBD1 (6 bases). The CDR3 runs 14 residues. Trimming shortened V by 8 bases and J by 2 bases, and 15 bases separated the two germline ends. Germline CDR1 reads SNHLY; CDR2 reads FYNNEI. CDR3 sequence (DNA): TGTGCCAGCGTGAGTAGGGGGAGTCAAGAGACCCAGTACTTC. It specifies CASVSRGSQETQYF.

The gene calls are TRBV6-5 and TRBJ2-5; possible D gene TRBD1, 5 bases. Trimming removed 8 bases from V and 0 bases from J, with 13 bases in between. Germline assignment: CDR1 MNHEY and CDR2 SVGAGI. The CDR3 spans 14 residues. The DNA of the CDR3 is TGTGCCAGCCATAAACAGGAGTACCAAGAGACCCAGTACTTC. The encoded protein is CASHKQEYQETQYF.

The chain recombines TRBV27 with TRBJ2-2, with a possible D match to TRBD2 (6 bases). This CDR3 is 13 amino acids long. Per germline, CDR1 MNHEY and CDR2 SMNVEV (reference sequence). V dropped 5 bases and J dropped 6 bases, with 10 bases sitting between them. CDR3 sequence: CASSPGVAGELFF. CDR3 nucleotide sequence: TGTGCCAGCAGTCCGGGGGTAGCCGGGGAGCTGTTTTTT.

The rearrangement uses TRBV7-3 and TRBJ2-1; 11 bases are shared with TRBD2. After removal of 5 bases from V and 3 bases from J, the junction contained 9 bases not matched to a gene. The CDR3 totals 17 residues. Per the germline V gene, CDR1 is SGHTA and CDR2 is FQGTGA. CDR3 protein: CASSRPPGTSGYNEQFF. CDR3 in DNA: TGTGCCAGCAGCCGGCCCCCCGGGACTAGCGGCTACAATGAGCAGTTCTTC.

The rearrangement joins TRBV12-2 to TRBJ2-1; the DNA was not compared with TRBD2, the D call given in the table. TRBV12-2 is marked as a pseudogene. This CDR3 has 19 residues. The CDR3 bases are TGTGCAAGTCGCTTAGAAAGGGGGCCCAGCGGGAGGGGCTACAATGAGCAGTTCTTC. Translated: CASRLERGPSGRGYNEQFF.

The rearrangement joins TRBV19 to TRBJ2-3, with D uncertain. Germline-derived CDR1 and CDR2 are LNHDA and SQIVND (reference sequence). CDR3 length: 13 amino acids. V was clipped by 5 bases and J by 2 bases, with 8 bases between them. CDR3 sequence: CASSPGITDTQYF. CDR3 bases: TGTGCCAGTAGTCCCGGTATCACAGATACGCAGTATTTT.

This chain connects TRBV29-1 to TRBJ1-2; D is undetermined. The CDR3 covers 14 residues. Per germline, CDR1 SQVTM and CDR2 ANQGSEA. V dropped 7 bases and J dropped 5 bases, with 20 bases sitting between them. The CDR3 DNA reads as TGCAGCGCTCTAGACGAGGATGTGCGGTATGGCTACACCTTC. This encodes CSALDEDVRYGYTF.

CDR3 region: CASRSGLVTDTQYF. The CDR3 nucleotides are TGTGCCAGCAGGTCGGGACTAGTCACAGATACGCAGTATTTT. This rearrangement joins TRBV7-9 to TRBJ2-3, with 8 bases identical to TRBD2. V was pared by 6 bases and J by 2 bases, with 4 bases of the junction left unmatched. Germline CDR1 reads SEHNR; CDR2 reads FQNEAQ (reference sequence). The CDR3 totals 14 residues.

The CDR3 sequence is CASGPPTGELFF. CDR3 sequence (DNA): TGTGCCAGTGGGCCCCCGACCGGGGAGCTGTTTTTT. J is TRBJ2-2 and V is TRBV19; D is ambiguous. Germline V gives CDR1 LNHDA, CDR2 SQIVND (reference sequence). This CDR3 is built from 12 residues. Trimming stripped 8 bases from V and 5 bases from J, with 9 bases between.

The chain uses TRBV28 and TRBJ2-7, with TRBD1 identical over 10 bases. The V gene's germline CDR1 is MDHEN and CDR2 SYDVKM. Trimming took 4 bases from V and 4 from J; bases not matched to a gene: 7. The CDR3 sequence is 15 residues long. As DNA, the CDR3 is TGTGCCAGCAGTTCAGCCGGGACAGGGGTATACGAGCAGTACTTC. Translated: CASSSAGTGVYEQYF.